This T cell receptor beta chain was documented in a study of patients and donors after allogeneic stem cell transplantation. The CDR3 runs 18 residues. Trimming took 0 bases from V and 4 from J; bases not matched to a gene: 10. The germline CDR1 and CDR2 sequences are MNHNY and SVGAGI (reference sequence). TCRdb processed the RT-PCR reads anew with MiXCR; each CDR3 protein has one entry. The table records about 200,000 distinct CDR3 sequences, 35% to 50% of them present only once. The sample comprised blood, either unsorted or a sorted T cell fraction (not recorded which). The rearrangement links TRBV6-6 to TRBJ2-7, with TRBD1 matching over 12 bases. This clonotype was obtained from a human donor who was either an allogeneic HSCT recipient or a stem cell or donor lymphocyte infusion donor (not recorded which). It is not recorded whose cells these are; they may come from a transplant donor. The CDR3 DNA sequence: TGTGCCAGCAGTTACTCGCCCCCGGGGACAGGGGGCGTATACGAGCAGTACTTC. Protein product: CASSYSPPGTGGVYEQYF.